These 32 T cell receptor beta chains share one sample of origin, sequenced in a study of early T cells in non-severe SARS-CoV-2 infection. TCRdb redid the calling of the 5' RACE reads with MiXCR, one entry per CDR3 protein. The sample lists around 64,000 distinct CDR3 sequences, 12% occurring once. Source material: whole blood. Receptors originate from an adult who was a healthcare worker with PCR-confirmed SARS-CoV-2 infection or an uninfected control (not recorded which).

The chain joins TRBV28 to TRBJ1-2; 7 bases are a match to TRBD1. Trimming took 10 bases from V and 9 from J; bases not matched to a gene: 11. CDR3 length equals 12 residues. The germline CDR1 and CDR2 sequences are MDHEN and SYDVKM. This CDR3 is CATGQTSYSYTF. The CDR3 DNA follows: TGTGCCACGGGACAGACGTCTTATAGCTACACCTTC.

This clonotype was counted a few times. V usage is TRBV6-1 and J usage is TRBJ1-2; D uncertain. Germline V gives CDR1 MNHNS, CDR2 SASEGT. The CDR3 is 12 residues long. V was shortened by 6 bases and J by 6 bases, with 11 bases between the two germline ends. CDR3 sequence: CASRYYEDGYTF. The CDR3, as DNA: TGTGCCAGCAGATATTACGAAGATGGCTACACCTTC.

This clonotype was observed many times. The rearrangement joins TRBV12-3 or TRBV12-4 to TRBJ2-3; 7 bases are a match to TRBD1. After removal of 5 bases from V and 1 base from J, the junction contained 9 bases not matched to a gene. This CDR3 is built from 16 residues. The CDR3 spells CASSPRTGPGTDTQYF. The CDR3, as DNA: TGTGCCAGCAGTCCTAGGACAGGCCCTGGCACAGATACGCAGTATTTT.

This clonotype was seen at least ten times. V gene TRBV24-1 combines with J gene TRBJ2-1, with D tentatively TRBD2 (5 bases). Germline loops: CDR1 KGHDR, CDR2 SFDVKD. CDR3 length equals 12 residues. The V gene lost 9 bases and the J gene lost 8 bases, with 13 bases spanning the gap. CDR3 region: CATLGAAYEQFF. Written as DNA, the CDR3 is TGTGCCACCCTCGGAGCGGCCTATGAGCAGTTCTTC.

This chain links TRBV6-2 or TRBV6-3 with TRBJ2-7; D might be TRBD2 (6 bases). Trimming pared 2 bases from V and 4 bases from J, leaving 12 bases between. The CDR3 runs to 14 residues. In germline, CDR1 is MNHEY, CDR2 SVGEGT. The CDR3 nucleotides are TGTGCCAGCAGTTACGGTCAGCGGGCTTACGAGCAGTACTTC. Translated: CASSYGQRAYEQYF.

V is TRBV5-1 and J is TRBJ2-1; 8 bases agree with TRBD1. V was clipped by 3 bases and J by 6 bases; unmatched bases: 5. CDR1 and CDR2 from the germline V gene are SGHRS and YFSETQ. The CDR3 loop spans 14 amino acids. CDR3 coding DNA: TGCGCCAGCAGCTCGCGGACAGGGCTCAATGAGCAGTTCTTC. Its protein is CASSSRTGLNEQFF. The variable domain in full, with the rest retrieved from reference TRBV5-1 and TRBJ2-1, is KAGVTQTPRYLIKTRGQQVTLSCSPISGHRSVSWYQQTPGQGLQFLFEYFSETQRNKGNFPGRFSGRQFSNSRSEMNVSTLELGDSALYLCASSSRTGLNEQFFGPGTRLTVL.

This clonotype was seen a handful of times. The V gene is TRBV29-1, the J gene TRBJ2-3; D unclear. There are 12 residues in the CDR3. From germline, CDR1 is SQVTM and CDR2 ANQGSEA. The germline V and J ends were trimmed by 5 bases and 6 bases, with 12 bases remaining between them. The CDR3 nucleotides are TGCAGCGTTATGACTGCTCGCGATACGCAGTATTTT. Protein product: CSVMTARDTQYF.

CDR3 coding DNA: TGTGCCAGCAGCGTAGGAGTCCTGGGCGAGCAGTACTTC. This sequence encodes CASSVGVLGEQYF. J is TRBJ2-7 and V is TRBV9, with D hard to call. The V gene's germline CDR1 is SGDLS and CDR2 YYNGEE. Trimming removed 0 bases from V and 6 bases from J, with 10 bases in between. CDR3 size: 13 residues.

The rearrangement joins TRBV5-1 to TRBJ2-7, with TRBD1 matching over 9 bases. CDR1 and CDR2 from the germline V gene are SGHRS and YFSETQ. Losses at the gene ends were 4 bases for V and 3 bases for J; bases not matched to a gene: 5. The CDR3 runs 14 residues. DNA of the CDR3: TGCGCCAGCAGCCCGACAGGGGGTAGCTACGAGCAGTACTTC. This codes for CASSPTGGSYEQYF.

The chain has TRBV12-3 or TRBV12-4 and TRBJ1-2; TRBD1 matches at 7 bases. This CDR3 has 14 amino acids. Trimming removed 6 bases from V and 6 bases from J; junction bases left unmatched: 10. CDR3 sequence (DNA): TGTGCCAGCAGCCCCCGAAGACAGGGCCATGGCTACACCTTC. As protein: CASSPRRQGHGYTF.

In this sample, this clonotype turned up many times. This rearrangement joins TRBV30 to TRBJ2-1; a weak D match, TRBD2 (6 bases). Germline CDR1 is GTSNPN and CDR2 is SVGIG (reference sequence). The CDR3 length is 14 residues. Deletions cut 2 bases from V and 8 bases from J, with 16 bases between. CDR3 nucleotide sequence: TGTGCCTGGAGTATTAGACTAGGTTTCGATGAGCAGTTCTTC. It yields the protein CAWSIRLGFDEQFF.

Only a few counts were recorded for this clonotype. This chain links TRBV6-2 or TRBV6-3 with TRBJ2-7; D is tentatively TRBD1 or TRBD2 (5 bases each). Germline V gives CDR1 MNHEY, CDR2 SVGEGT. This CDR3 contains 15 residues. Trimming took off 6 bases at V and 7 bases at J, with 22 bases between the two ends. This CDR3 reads CASSRPGPYTGEQYF. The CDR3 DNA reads TGTGCCAGCAGCCGTCCGGGACCATACACGGGGGAGCAGTACTTC.

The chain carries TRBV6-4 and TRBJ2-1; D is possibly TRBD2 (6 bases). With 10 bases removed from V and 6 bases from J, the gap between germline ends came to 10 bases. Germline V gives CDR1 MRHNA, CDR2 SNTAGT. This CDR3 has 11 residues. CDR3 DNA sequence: TGTGCCACCAGGAGGGCCAATGAGCAGTTCTTC. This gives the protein CATRRANEQFF.

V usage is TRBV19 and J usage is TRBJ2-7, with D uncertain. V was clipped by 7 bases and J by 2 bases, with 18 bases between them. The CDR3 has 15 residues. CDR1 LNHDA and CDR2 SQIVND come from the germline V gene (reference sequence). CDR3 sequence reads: CASKGLTGNTYEQYF. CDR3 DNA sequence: TGTGCCAGTAAGGGATTGACGGGCAACACCTACGAGCAGTACTTC.

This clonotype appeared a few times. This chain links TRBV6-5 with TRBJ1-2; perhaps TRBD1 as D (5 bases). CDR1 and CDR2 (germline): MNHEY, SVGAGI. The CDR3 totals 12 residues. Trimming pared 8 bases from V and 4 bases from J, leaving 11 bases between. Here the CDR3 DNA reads TGTGCCAGCTTGTCCGACAGCTATGGCTACACCTTC. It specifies CASLSDSYGYTF.

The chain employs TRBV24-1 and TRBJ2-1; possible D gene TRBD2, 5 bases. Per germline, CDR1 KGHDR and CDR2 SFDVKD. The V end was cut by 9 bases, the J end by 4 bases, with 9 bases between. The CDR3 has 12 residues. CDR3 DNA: TGTGCCACCGCTAGCAGTTACAATGAGCAGTTCTTC. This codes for CATASSYNEQFF.

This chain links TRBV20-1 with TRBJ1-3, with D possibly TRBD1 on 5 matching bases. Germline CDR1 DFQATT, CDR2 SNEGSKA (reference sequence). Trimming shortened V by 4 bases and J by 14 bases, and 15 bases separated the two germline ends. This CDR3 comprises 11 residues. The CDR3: CSAKQTGILYF. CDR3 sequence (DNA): TGCAGTGCTAAGCAAACAGGCATCCTATATTTT.

The CDR3 here is CASRLAGALYEQFF. In nucleotides, the CDR3 is TGTGCCAGCAGGCTAGCGGGGGCTCTCTATGAGCAGTTCTTC. The V call is TRBV7-9, the J call TRBJ2-1, with 10 bases lining up with TRBD2. Germline CDR1 SEHNR, CDR2 FQNEAQ (reference sequence). Losses at the gene ends were 6 bases for V and 8 bases for J; bases not matched to a gene: 7. CDR3 size: 14 residues. Variable domain in full (rest from reference TRBV7-9 and TRBJ2-1): DTGVSQNPRHKITKRGQNVTFRCDPISEHNRLYWYRQTLGQGPEFLTYFQNEAQLEKSRLLSDRFSAERPKGSFSTLEIQRTEQGDSAMYLCASRLAGALYEQFFGPGTRLTVL.

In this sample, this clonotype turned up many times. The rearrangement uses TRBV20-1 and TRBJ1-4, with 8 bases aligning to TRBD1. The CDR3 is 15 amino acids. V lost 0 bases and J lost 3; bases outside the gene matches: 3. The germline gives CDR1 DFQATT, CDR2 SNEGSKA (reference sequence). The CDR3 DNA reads TGCAGTGCTAGAGACAGGGGGCGATCTAATGAAAAACTGTTTTTT. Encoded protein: CSARDRGRSNEKLFF.

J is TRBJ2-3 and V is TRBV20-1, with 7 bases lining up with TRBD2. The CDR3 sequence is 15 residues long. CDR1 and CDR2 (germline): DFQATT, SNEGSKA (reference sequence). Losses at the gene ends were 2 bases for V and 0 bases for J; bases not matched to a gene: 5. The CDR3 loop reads CSARSAGESTDTQYF. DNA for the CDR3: TGCAGTGCTAGATCGGCGGGAGAAAGCACAGATACGCAGTATTTT.

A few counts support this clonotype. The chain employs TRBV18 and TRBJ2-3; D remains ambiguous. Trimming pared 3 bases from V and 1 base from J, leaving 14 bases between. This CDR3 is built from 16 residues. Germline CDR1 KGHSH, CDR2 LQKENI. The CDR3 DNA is TGTGCCAGCTCACCCTCCATAGGAGTTGGCACAGATACGCAGTATTTT. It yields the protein CASSPSIGVGTDTQYF.

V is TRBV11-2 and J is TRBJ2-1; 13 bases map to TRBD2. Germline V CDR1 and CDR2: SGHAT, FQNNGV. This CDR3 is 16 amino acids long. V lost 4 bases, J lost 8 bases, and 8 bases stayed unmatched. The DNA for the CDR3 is TGTGCCAGCAGCTCCTGGACTAGCGGGGGCGTAGATGAGCAGTTCTTC. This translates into CASSSWTSGGVDEQFF.

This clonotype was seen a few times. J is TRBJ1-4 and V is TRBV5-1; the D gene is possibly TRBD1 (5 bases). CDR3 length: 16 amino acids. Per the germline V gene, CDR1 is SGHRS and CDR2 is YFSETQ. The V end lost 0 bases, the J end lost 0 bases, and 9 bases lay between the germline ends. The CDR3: CASSLAGGATNEKLFF. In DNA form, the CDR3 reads TGCGCCAGCAGCTTGGCCGGGGGAGCAACTAATGAAAAACTGTTTTTT.

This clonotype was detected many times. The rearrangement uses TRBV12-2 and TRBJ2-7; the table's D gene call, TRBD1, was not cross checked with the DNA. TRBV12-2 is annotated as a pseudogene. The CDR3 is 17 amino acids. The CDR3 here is CASRVLLCRDSSYEQYF. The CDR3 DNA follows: TGTGCAAGTCGGGTACTACTATGCCGGGACAGCTCCTACGAGCAGTACTTC.

The CDR3, as DNA: TGTGCCAGCAGCCCGGGACAGGCCATATACAATGAGCAGTTCTTC. Translated: CASSPGQAIYNEQFF. The rearrangement joins TRBV6-5 to TRBJ2-1, with 8 bases aligning to TRBD1. This CDR3 contains 15 residues. Per the germline V gene, CDR1 is MNHEY and CDR2 is SVGAGI. After removal of 6 bases from V and 4 bases from J, the junction contained 8 bases not matched to a gene.

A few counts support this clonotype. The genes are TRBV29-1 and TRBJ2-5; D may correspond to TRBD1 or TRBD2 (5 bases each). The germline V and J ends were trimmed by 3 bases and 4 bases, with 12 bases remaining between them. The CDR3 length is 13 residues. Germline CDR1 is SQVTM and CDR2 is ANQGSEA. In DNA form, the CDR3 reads TGCAGCGTTGAGGGACGGAGGAGAGAGACCCAGTACTTC. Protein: CSVEGRRRETQYF.

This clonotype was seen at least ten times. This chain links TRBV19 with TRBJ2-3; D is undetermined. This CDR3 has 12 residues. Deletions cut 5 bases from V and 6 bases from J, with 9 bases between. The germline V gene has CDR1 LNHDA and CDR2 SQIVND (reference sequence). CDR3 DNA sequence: TGTGCCAGTAGTCGACCCTCTGATACGCAGTATTTT. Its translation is CASSRPSDTQYF.

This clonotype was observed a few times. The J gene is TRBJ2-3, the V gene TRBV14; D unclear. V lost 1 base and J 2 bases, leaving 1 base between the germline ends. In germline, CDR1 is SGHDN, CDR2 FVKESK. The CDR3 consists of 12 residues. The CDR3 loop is CASSQATDTQYF. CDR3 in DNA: TGTGCCAGCAGCCAAGCCACAGATACGCAGTATTTT.

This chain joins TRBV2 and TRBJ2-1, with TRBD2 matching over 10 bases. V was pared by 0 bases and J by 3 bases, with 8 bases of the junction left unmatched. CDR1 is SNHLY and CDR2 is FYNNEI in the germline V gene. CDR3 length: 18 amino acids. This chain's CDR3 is CASSEAPGLAIGYNEQFF. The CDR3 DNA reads TGTGCCAGCAGTGAAGCTCCGGGACTAGCGATAGGCTACAATGAGCAGTTCTTC.

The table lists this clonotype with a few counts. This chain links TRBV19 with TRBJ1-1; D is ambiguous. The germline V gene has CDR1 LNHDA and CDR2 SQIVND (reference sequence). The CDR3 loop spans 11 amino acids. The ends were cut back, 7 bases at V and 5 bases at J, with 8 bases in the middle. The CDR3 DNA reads TGTGCCAGTAACTCTGTTACTGAAGCTTTCTTT. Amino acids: CASNSVTEAFF.

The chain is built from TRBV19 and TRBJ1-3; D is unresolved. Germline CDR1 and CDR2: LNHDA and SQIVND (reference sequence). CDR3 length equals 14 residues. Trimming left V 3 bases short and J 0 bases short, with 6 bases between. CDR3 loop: CASSIRASGNTIYF. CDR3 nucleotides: TGTGCCAGTAGTATTCGAGCCTCTGGAAACACCATATATTTT.

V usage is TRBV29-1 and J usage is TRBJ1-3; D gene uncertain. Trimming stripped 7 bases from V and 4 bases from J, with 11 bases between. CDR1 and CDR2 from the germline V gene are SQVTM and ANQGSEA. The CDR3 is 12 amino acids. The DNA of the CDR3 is TGCAGCGCTGGGATCTCGGGAAACACCATATATTTT. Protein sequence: CSAGISGNTIYF. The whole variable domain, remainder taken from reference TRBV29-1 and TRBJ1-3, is SAVISQKPSRDICQRGTSLTIQCQVDSQVTMMFWYRQQPGQSLTLIATANQGSEATYESGFVIDKFPISRPNLTFSTLTVSNMSPEDSSIYLCSAGISGNTIYFGEGSWLTVV.